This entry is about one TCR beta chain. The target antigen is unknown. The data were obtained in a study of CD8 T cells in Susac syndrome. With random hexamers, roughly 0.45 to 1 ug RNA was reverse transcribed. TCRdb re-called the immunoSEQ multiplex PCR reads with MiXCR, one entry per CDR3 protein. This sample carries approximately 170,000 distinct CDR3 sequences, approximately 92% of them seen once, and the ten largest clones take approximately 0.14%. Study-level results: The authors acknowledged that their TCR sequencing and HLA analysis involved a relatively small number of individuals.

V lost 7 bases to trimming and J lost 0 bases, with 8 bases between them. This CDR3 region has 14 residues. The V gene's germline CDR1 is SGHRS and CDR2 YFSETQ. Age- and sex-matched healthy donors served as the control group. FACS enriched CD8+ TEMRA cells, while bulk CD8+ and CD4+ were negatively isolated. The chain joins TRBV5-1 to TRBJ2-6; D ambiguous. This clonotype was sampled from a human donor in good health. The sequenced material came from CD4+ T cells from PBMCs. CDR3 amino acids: CASHPSSGANVLTF. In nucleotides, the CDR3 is TGCGCCAGCCATCCAAGCTCTGGGGCCAACGTCCTGACTTTC.